Listed below are T cell receptor beta chains from one sample, sequenced in a study of shared clonotypes between healthy human individuals. Method: immunoSEQ multiplex PCR; TCRdb's copy keeps in-frame clones and lacks some. The profile shows about 2.2 million clones, 80% to 95% of them singletons. Sequencing used naive CD8+ T cells from PBMCs. The receptors stem from a man aged 18 to 29 in good health. Some clones in this sample may be carry-over from other donors' samples. The CDR3 runs from the conserved cysteine through the conserved F or W. A D gene is named only where the DNA matches it firmly. Clone sizes are given selectively: once, few, many, or a class where the clone is expanded.

V gene	D gene	clone size	J gene	CDR3 DNA	CDR3 protein
TRBV11-2	-	-	TRBJ2-3	TGTGCCAGCAGCTTATTGCGGGTCGGCACAGATACGCAGTATTTT	CASSLLRVGTDTQYF
TRBV19	-	-	TRBJ2-2	TGTGCCAGTAGTATAGATTACACTTCGAACACCGGGGAGCTGTTTTTT	CASSIDYTSNTGELFF
TRBV7-2	-	-	TRBJ2-7	TGTGCCAGCAGTTGGGGGAGTACCTACGAGCAGTACTTC	CASSWGSTYEQYF
TRBV4-2	TRBD1	-	TRBJ1-1	TGTGCCAGCAGCCCTAAGACAGGGGGAGTCACTGAAGCTTTCTTT	CASSPKTGGVTEAFF
TRBV10-1	TRBD2	-	TRBJ2-5	TGCGCCAGCAGTGAGGTACTAGCGGGAGAAGAGACCCAGTACTTC	CASSEVLAGEETQYF
TRBV4-1	-	-	TRBJ2-6	TGCGCCAGCAGCCATGATGGCCAGGGGGGGACTTCTGGGGCCAACGTCCTGACTTTC	CASSHDGQGGTSGANVLTF
TRBV7-9	-	-	TRBJ2-3	TGTGCCAGCAGCCCCCGGGAAGGAAGGCTCACAGATACGCAGTATTTT	CASSPREGRLTDTQYF
TRBV27	TRBD1	-	TRBJ2-5	TGTGCCAGCAGTTCCCGGACAGGCGGTATCCAAGAGACCCAGTACTTC	CASSSRTGGIQETQYF
TRBV7-9	-	-	TRBJ1-2	TGTGCCAGCAGCTTAGTTAATCGAGGGGGAGAAGGCTACACCTTC	CASSLVNRGGEGYTF
TRBV19	TRBD2	once	TRBJ2-3	TGTGCCAGTAGTCCTTATAGACTAGCGGGAGGGCTGGAAGATACGCAGTATTTT	CASSPYRLAGGLEDTQYF
TRBV30	TRBD2	-	TRBJ2-2	TGTGCCTGGGCTAGCGGGAGTTCCACCGGGGAGCTGTTTTTT	CAWASGSSTGELFF
TRBV19	TRBD1	once	TRBJ2-1	TGTGCCAGTAGTATAGGGACAGGGGGCGATGAGCAGTTCTTC	CASSIGTGGDEQFF
TRBV9	-	-	TRBJ1-1	TGTGCCAGCAGCGTCTACGGTGGGGGGGACACTGAAGCTTTCTTT	CASSVYGGGDTEAFF
TRBV9	TRBD1	-	TRBJ2-2	TGTGCCAGCAGCTCGACAGGGGGTCGGACCGGGGAGCTGTTTTTT	CASSSTGGRTGELFF
TRBV9	TRBD1	-	TRBJ1-5	TGTGCCAGCAGCCGAGGGGGCAGGGGGGATCAGCCCCAGCATTTT	CASSRGGRGDQPQHF
TRBV27	-	once	TRBJ1-1	TGTGCCAGCAGTGACATACTAGGGGGACACCTGAACACTGAAGCTTTCTTT	CASSDILGGHLNTEAFF
TRBV23-1	-	-	TRBJ2-2	TGCGCCAAAAGGGATACCGGGGAGCTGTTTTTT	CAKRDTGELFF
TRBV9	-	-	TRBJ1-3	TGTGCCAGCAGCGAAGCGGGGGCCTCTGGAAACACCATATATTTT	CASSEAGASGNTIYF
TRBV7-8	-	-	TRBJ1-4	TGTGCCAGCAGCAAGGACCGTGGGGAAAAACTGTTTTTT	CASSKDRGEKLFF
TRBV4-3	TRBD2	-	TRBJ2-1	TGCGCCAGCAGCCAAGATAAAGCGGGAGGGAGCTACAATGAGCAGTTCTTC	CASSQDKAGGSYNEQFF
TRBV27	-	few	TRBJ1-2	TGTGCCAGCAGAACCAGGACGGGATACTATGGCTACACCTTC	CASRTRTGYYGYTF
TRBV28	TRBD2	-	TRBJ2-5	TGTGCCAGCAGTTTAACGCGATCCGGGACTAGCGGGAGGGAGACCCAGTACTTC	CASSLTRSGTSGRETQYF
TRBV7-8	-	-	TRBJ2-7	TGTGCCAGCAGCCCCCGGAGGACGCCCGAGCAGTACTTC	CASSPRRTPEQYF
TRBV7-9	-	-	TRBJ1-1	TGTGCCAGCAGCTCAGAGCAGGACACTGAAGCTTTCTTT	CASSSEQDTEAFF
TRBV6-1	TRBD2	-	TRBJ2-1	TGTGCCAGCAGTCCACTAGCGGGAGGGCTCAATGAGCAGTTCTTC	CASSPLAGGLNEQFF
TRBV5-1	TRBD1	once	TRBJ1-3	TGCGCCAGCAGCTTGGACAGGGGTATTGGAAACACCATATATTTT	CASSLDRGIGNTIYF
TRBV16	-	-	TRBJ2-5	TGTGCCAGCAGCCACGAGGCGGGTTTGGAGACCCAGTACTTC	CASSHEAGLETQYF
TRBV28	-	-	TRBJ2-2	TGTGCCAGCAGTTTCGATGGGGTCTCGGGAACCGGGGAGCTGTTTTTT	CASSFDGVSGTGELFF
TRBV10-3	TRBD1	-	TRBJ2-5	TGTGCCATCAGCAGAACAGGGGAATTTAGCCAAGAGACCCAGTACTTC	CAISRTGEFSQETQYF